The clone carrying this TCR beta chain appeared many times. Its antigen is unknown. This sample stems from a study of T cells in Graves' hyperthyroidism and ophthalmopathy. Study observations and caveats: Most expanded thyroid clonotypes above 0.001 also appeared in blood. From stable hyperthyroidism, ophthalmopathy was set apart by a 13 V-J model.

A patient was excluded if there was uncontrolled infection, other autoimmune disease, pregnancy or lactation. Diagnoses were made from clinical symptoms, serum measures (thyroxine and TRAb), thyroid ultrasound and orbital computed tomography. Trimming took 6 bases from V and 11 from J; bases not matched to a gene: 9. The CDR3 has 12 residues. What was amplified from RNA transcripts were TCR beta CDR3 regions. A first-round RT-PCR of the TCR CDR3 used the HTBI primer set. MiXCR, applied by TCRdb to the multiplex PCR reads, yields one record per CDR3 protein. Of roughly 500,000 distinct CDR3 sequences listed, 35% to 55% are singletons.

The rearrangement joins TRBV12-3 or TRBV12-4 to TRBJ1-1; 7 bases line up with TRBD1. The receptor comes from an adult woman with Graves' disease, either hyperthyroidism or ophthalmopathy (not recorded which). The sequencing input was peripheral blood or thyroid tissue (not recorded which). This CDR3 reads CASSLRGGGAFF. The CDR3 bases are TGTGCCAGCAGCCTCCGAGGGGGCGGCGCTTTCTTT.